Shown below are 17 T cell receptor beta chains from a single sample sequenced in a study of blood T cell repertoires in COVID-19 (dated by TCRdb to 2020 to 2021). Libraries came from the immunoSEQ multiplex PCR assay. Held by TCRdb, this immuneACCESS table contains in-frame sequences only and omits some clones. Under half of the omission traces to an unresolved V gene where checked; the cause of the rest is unknown. For this sample there are over 130,000 clones; approximately 90% appear just once. Roughly 4.5% of the sample belongs to the ten largest clones. Sequencing was carried out using peripheral blood. These receptor sequences come from a woman aged 60-75 years with active or convalescent COVID-19.

The V gene is TRBV18, the J gene TRBJ1-2; no reliable D call. V dropped 2 bases and J dropped 9 bases, with 16 bases sitting between them. This CDR3 comprises 14 residues. The V gene's germline CDR1 is KGHSH and CDR2 LQKENI. The CDR3 nucleotides read TGTGCCAGCTCACCAGACCGGGTGGCGGTAAGCTACACCTTC. This gives the protein CASSPDRVAVSYTF. The full variable domain, with the rest looked up from reference TRBV18 and TRBJ1-2, is NAGVMQNPRHLVRRRGQEARLRCSPMKGHSHVYWYRQLPEEGLKFMVYLQKENIIDESGMPKERFSAEFPKEGPSILRIQQVVRGDSAAYFCASSPDRVAVSYTFGSGTRLTVV.

This clone showed up just once. The chain employs TRBV3-1 (or the pseudogene TRBV3-2) and TRBJ2-5; 11 bases map to TRBD2. There are 14 residues in the CDR3. V trimming: 4 bases; J trimming: 6 bases; junction bases outside the gene matches: 4. Germline CDR1 LGHDT, CDR2 YNNKEL (reference sequence). CDR3 sequence: CASSLSGGVQTQYF. In nucleotides, the CDR3 is TGTGCCAGCAGCCTTAGCGGGGGGGTTCAGACCCAGTACTTC.

The gene calls are TRBV5-1 and TRBJ2-1, with TRBD1 identical over 12 bases. V was clipped by 0 bases and J by 8 bases; unmatched bases: 3. The V gene's germline CDR1 is SGHRS and CDR2 YFSETQ. The CDR3 is made up of 15 amino acids. The CDR3 sequence is CASSLEGQGADEQFF. The CDR3 DNA reads as TGCGCCAGCAGCTTGGAGGGACAGGGGGCCGATGAGCAGTTCTTC.

The V gene is TRBV21-1, the J gene TRBJ2-3; the table names TRBD1, a call not compared with the DNA. TRBV21-1 is annotated as a pseudogene. The CDR3 is 15 amino acids. Here the CDR3 reads CASSAPTGKADTQYF. CDR3 in DNA: TGTGCCAGCAGCGCACCGACAGGGAAAGCAGATACGCAGTATTTT.

The rearrangement uses TRBV5-5 and TRBJ2-6; 10 bases match TRBD1. The CDR3 totals 16 residues. The junction had 5 bases not matched to a gene; V was cut back by 7 bases and J by 1 base. The germline V gene encodes CDR1 SGHKS and CDR2 YYEKEE (reference sequence). CDR3: CASRGQGGSGANVLTF. The CDR3 bases are TGTGCCAGCCGCGGACAGGGGGGTTCTGGGGCCAACGTCCTGACTTTC.

Points on this clone: The junction departs from the called germline gene at one end, perhaps through a read error. CDR3 DNA sequence: TGTGCCAGCAGTCCGGGACTAGCGGGGGGTTTTCTATTC. This encodes CASSPGLAGGFLF. The rearrangement links TRBV7-8 to TRBJ2-7, with 15 bases fitting TRBD2. Germline CDR1 and CDR2: SGHVS and FQNEAQ. There are 13 residues in the CDR3. Full variable domain (outside the CDR3, taken from reference TRBV7-8 and TRBJ2-7): GAGVSQSPRYKVAKRGQDVALRCDPISGHVSLFWYQQALGQGPEFLTYFQNEAQLDKSGLPSDRFFAERPEGSVSTLKIQRTQQEDSAVYLCASSPGLAGGFLFGPGTRLTVT.

V and J are TRBV5-4 and TRBJ1-1; TRBD1 aligns across 8 bases. Per germline, CDR1 SGHNT and CDR2 YYREEE (reference sequence). The J segment lost 6 bases and the V segment lost 3 bases, leaving 7 bases of the junction unmatched. The CDR3 is made up of 14 amino acids. This CDR3 reads CASSSGGARAEAFF. The DNA of the CDR3 is TGTGCCAGCAGCTCAGGGGGCGCGCGCGCTGAAGCTTTCTTT.

This rearrangement joins TRBV18 to TRBJ2-5; tentatively, D is TRBD2 (5 bases). The germline gives CDR1 KGHSH, CDR2 LQKENI. The V and J ends lost 2 bases and 1 base respectively, with 8 bases between them. CDR3 size: 14 residues. The CDR3 sequence is CASSPVGVQETQYF. The DNA of the CDR3 is TGTGCCAGCTCACCAGTCGGGGTCCAAGAGACCCAGTACTTC.

The chain is built from TRBV5-1 and TRBJ1-1, with 8 bases that match TRBD1. The CDR3 is 14 residues long. In germline, CDR1 is SGHRS, CDR2 YFSETQ. After removal of 6 bases from V and 0 bases from J, the junction contained 4 bases not matched to a gene. DNA of the CDR3: TGCGCCAGCATGGCAGGGGGCATGAACACTGAAGCTTTCTTT. Its translation is CASMAGGMNTEAFF. The variable domain in full, with the rest retrieved from reference TRBV5-1 and TRBJ1-1, is KAGVTQTPRYLIKTRGQQVTLSCSPISGHRSVSWYQQTPGQGLQFLFEYFSETQRNKGNFPGRFSGRQFSNSRSEMNVSTLELGDSALYLCASMAGGMNTEAFFGQGTRLTVV.

As regards this clone: The same CDR3 also results from other DNA sequences found in this sample. In nucleotides, the CDR3 is TGTGCCAGCTCACCCCAAAACACTGAAGCTTTCTTT. Amino acids: CASSPQNTEAFF. The V gene is TRBV18, the J gene TRBJ1-1; D ambiguous. The CDR3 length is 12 residues. Per the germline V gene, CDR1 is KGHSH and CDR2 is LQKENI. With 3 bases removed from V and 2 bases from J, the gap between germline ends came to 4 bases.

This chain uses TRBV27 with TRBJ2-5, with 7 bases fitting TRBD2. The germline V gene encodes CDR1 MNHEY and CDR2 SMNVEV (reference sequence). V lost 5 bases to trimming and J lost 1 base; unmatched junction nucleotides: 7. The CDR3 length is 15 residues. The DNA of the CDR3 is TGTGCCAGCAGTAGGGCTAGCGGACTCCAAGAGACCCAGTACTTC. It encodes CASSRASGLQETQYF.

The V and J genes are TRBV5-6 and TRBJ1-4; the D is unclear. This CDR3 contains 12 residues. V shed 4 bases and J shed 7 bases, with 8 bases lying between them. Per the germline V gene, CDR1 is SGHDT and CDR2 is YYEEEE. The CDR3 spells CASSTDTEKLFF. The CDR3 DNA sequence: TGTGCCAGCAGCACCGACACTGAAAAACTGTTTTTT.

The chain joins TRBV19 to TRBJ2-2; tentatively, D is TRBD1 (6 bases). This CDR3 has 15 residues. V shed 6 bases and J shed 4 bases, with 15 bases lying between them. The germline V gene has CDR1 LNHDA and CDR2 SQIVND (reference sequence). The CDR3 coding sequence is TGTGCCAGTAGGGACAGCGAGACTACCACCGGGGAGCTGTTTTTT. Amino acids: CASRDSETTTGELFF. Using reference TRBV19 and TRBJ2-2 for the parts outside the CDR3, the full variable domain is DGGITQSPKYLFRKEGQNVTLSCEQNLNHDAMYWYRQDPGQGLRLIYYSQIVNDFQKGDIAEGYSVSREKKESFPLTVTSAQKNPTAFYLCASRDSETTTGELFFGEGSRLTVL.

The rearrangement uses TRBV18 and TRBJ2-5; 7 bases line up with TRBD1. CDR3 size: 17 residues. The germline CDR1 and CDR2 sequences are KGHSH and LQKENI. V shed 5 bases and J 4 bases; nucleotides not matched to a gene: 16. The CDR3 sequence: CASSSGQALSARETQYF. CDR3 bases: TGTGCCAGCTCATCTGGACAGGCCTTATCGGCTCGAGAGACCCAGTACTTC.

This clone was counted between two and nine times. The genes are TRBV7-2 and TRBJ1-6; no clear D. CDR3 length: 15 amino acids. V shed 5 bases and J shed 4 bases, with 12 bases lying between them. Germline loops: CDR1 SGHTA, CDR2 FQGNSA. The chain's CDR3 is CASSPSTRYNSPLHF. In DNA, the CDR3 is TGTGCCAGCAGCCCTTCAACCAGATATAATTCACCCCTCCACTTT.

The CDR3 nucleotides read TGTGCCAGCAGGGGGACAGGGCCCACAGATACGCAGTATTTT. It yields the protein CASRGTGPTDTQYF. The gene calls are TRBV2 and TRBJ2-3, with TRBD1 matching 9 bases. Germline V gene data show CDR1 as SNHLY and CDR2 as FYNNEI. This CDR3 is 14 amino acids long. The trim removed 6 bases at V and 2 bases at J, leaving 3 bases unmatched.

J is TRBJ1-2 and V is TRBV4-1; the D is unclear. Trimming shortened V by 2 bases and J by 3 bases, and 7 bases separated the two germline ends. The CDR3 is 13 residues long. Per germline, CDR1 MGHRA and CDR2 YSYEKL. CDR3 in DNA: TGCGCCAGCAGCCAACGGGGATACTATGGCTACACCTTC. Its protein is CASSQRGYYGYTF.